The 29 T cell receptor beta chains in this list originate from one sample, sequenced in a study of blood T cell repertoires in COVID-19. Profiling relied on immunoSEQ multiplex PCR, and the TCRdb table lists in-frame clones only, not all of them. Of fewer than 700,000 clones listed, around 90% are singletons. Sequenced material: peripheral blood. The source is a woman aged 50 to 60 with COVID-19, enrolled during active disease.

In nucleotides, the CDR3 is TGTGCCAGCAGCCGAGGACAGACCTATGGCTACACCTTC. As protein: CASSRGQTYGYTF. This chain joins TRBV3-1 (or the pseudogene TRBV3-2) and TRBJ1-2, with a tentative D call TRBD1 (6 bases). The CDR3 spans 13 residues. The germline V and J ends were trimmed by 4 bases and 4 bases, with 10 bases remaining between them. Germline CDR1 LGHDT, CDR2 YNNKEL (reference sequence).

Worth noting for this clone: Sequence at one end of the junction differs from germline and may be a read error. The chain has TRBV10-3 and TRBJ1-5; maybe TRBD1 (5 bases). In germline, CDR1 is ENHRY, CDR2 SYGVKD. The CDR3 has 12 amino acids. The CDR3 region is CAIGDSTQPQHF. CDR3 sequence (DNA): TGTGCCATCGGAGACAGCACTCAGCCCCAGCATTTT.

The chain has TRBV9 and TRBJ2-3; perhaps TRBD2 as D (5 bases). The V gene lost 0 bases and the J gene lost 2 bases, with 10 bases spanning the gap. Germline lookup yields CDR1 SGDLS and CDR2 YYNGEE. This CDR3 is 15 amino acids long. In nucleotides, the CDR3 is TGTGCCAGCAGCGTAGTTACGGGATTCACAGATACGCAGTATTTT. It specifies CASSVVTGFTDTQYF. Full variable domain (outside the CDR3, taken from reference TRBV9 and TRBJ2-3): DSGVTQTPKHLITATGQRVTLRCSPRSGDLSVYWYQQSLDQGLQFLIQYYNGEERAKGNILERFSAQQFPDLHSELNLSSLELGDSALYFCASSVVTGFTDTQYFGPGTRLTVL.

A remark on this clone: Other DNA sequences of this sample code for an identical CDR3. This chain links TRBV5-6 with TRBJ1-6, with 8 bases aligning to TRBD1. The CDR3 is 14 amino acids. Germline CDR1 reads SGHDT; CDR2 reads YYEEEE. V was pared by 0 bases and J by 7 bases, with 0 bases of the junction left unmatched. CDR3 in DNA: TGTGCCAGCAGCTTGGGACAGGGGAATTCACCCCTCCACTTT. Protein: CASSLGQGNSPLHF.

The chain joins TRBV3-1 (or the pseudogene TRBV3-2) to TRBJ2-1, with 9 bases aligning to TRBD2. After removal of 1 base from V and 1 base from J, the junction contained 8 bases not matched to a gene. Germline values: CDR1 LGHDT, CDR2 YNNKEL (reference sequence). This CDR3 spans 18 amino acids. CDR3 DNA sequence: TGTGCCAGCAGCCAAGCCAGTAGCGGGGGCCTATCCTACAATGAGCAGTTCTTC. Translated: CASSQASSGGLSYNEQFF.

The chain employs TRBV28 and TRBJ1-1; no clear D gene. Germline CDR1 is MDHEN and CDR2 is SYDVKM. CDR3 size: 15 residues. The ends were cut back, 5 bases at V and 2 bases at J, with 15 bases in the middle. As DNA, the CDR3 is TGTGCCAGCAGTGCCCCAGGTGGTGCCAACACTGAAGCTTTCTTT. It codes for CASSAPGGANTEAFF.

This chain links TRBV2 with TRBJ2-1, with 9 bases identical to TRBD1. The CDR3 totals 16 residues. With V trimmed by 5 bases and J by 6 bases, 11 bases remained unmatched. Per the germline V gene, CDR1 is SNHLY and CDR2 is FYNNEI. The CDR3: CASSSPTTGGVNEQFF. CDR3 coding DNA: TGTGCCAGCAGTAGCCCCACGACAGGGGGTGTCAATGAGCAGTTCTTC.

The gene calls are TRBV6-5 and TRBJ1-5, with D maybe TRBD1 (5 bases). Trimming pared 2 bases from V and 5 bases from J, leaving 10 bases between. Per germline, CDR1 MNHEY and CDR2 SVGAGI. The CDR3 has 14 amino acids. CDR3 in amino acids: CASSYGAADQPQHF. CDR3 DNA sequence: TGTGCCAGCAGTTACGGGGCAGCAGATCAGCCCCAGCATTTT.

The chain has TRBV7-2 and TRBJ2-5, with D possibly being TRBD2 (5 bases). The CDR3 sequence is 15 residues long. Trimming took 0 bases from V and 0 from J, leaving 8 bases between them. Germline V gives CDR1 SGHTA, CDR2 FQGNSA. CDR3 sequence (DNA): TGTGCCAGCAGCTTAGCCGGAGGCCACCAAGAGACCCAGTACTTC. It is translated as CASSLAGGHQETQYF.

The chain links TRBV6-2 or TRBV6-3 to TRBJ2-7; maybe TRBD2 (5 bases). V gave up 6 bases and J gave up 6 bases, with 15 bases separating them. The CDR3 sequence is 13 residues long. The V gene's germline CDR1 is MNHEY and CDR2 SVGEGT. The CDR3 loop reads CASSPAGGGEQYF. In DNA form, the CDR3 reads TGTGCCAGCAGCCCAGCCGGAGGAGGCGAGCAGTACTTC.

The rearrangement joins TRBV7-9 to TRBJ2-7; 9 bases line up with TRBD1. Germline V gene data show CDR1 as SEHNR and CDR2 as FQNEAQ (reference sequence). This CDR3 is built from 15 residues. The V and J ends lost 4 bases and 7 bases, in that order; junction bases with no gene match: 11. CDR3 sequence reads: CASSSTGTGLGEQYF. For the CDR3, the DNA is TGTGCCAGCAGCTCAACCGGGACAGGGCTAGGGGAGCAGTACTTC.

This clone has just one count. The chain is built from TRBV30 and TRBJ1-2, with 7 bases fitting TRBD1. CDR1 GTSNPN and CDR2 SVGIG come from the germline V gene (reference sequence). The CDR3 runs 13 residues. V gave up 2 bases and J gave up 8 bases; unmatched junction bases: 8. CDR3 sequence: CAWSPGTEGGYTF. The CDR3 nucleotides read TGTGCCTGGAGTCCCGGGACAGAGGGGGGCTACACCTTC.

The chain is built from TRBV7-2 and TRBJ2-3; the match to TRBD2 covers 8 bases. The CDR3 runs to 15 residues. V trimming: 6 bases; J trimming: 1 base; junction bases outside the gene matches: 6. Germline CDR1 is SGHTA and CDR2 is FQGNSA. For the CDR3, the DNA is TGTGCCAGCAGGCGCGGGGGGCGGGGCACAGATACGCAGTATTTT. The encoded protein is CASRRGGRGTDTQYF.

The CDR3 nucleotides read TGTGCCAGCAGTGCTATTACAGGGGACTATGGCTACACCTTC. Encoded protein: CASSAITGDYGYTF. The J gene is TRBJ1-2, the V gene TRBV6-6; TRBD1 matches 7 bases. With V trimmed by 5 bases and J by 3 bases, 6 bases remained unmatched. The CDR3 loop spans 14 amino acids. Germline assignment: CDR1 MNHNY and CDR2 SVGAGI (reference sequence).

This chain connects TRBV27 to TRBJ2-1; 8 positions agree with TRBD1. The CDR3 runs to 16 residues. CDR1 is MNHEY, CDR2 SMNVEV, per germline (reference sequence). V was pared by 3 bases and J by 9 bases, with 13 bases of the junction left unmatched. The CDR3 loop is CASSFSSGQVFSEQFF. CDR3 nucleotide sequence: TGTGCCAGCAGTTTTTCATCGGGACAGGTGTTCAGTGAGCAGTTCTTC.

The chain has TRBV7-2 and TRBJ2-2; TRBD2 agrees at 11 bases. Germline-derived CDR1 and CDR2 are SGHTA and FQGNSA. This CDR3 has 15 amino acids. J was trimmed by 5 bases and V by 5 bases; bases with no gene match: 4. The CDR3, as DNA: TGTGCCAGCAGCCTGCGACTAGCGGGGACCGGGGAGCTGTTTTTT. Its translation is CASSLRLAGTGELFF.

The chain carries TRBV30 and TRBJ1-3, with 10 bases aligning to TRBD1. The trim removed 4 bases at V and 0 bases at J, leaving 6 bases unmatched. This CDR3 has 16 amino acids. Germline assignment: CDR1 GTSNPN and CDR2 SVGIG (reference sequence). CDR3 DNA: TGTGCCTGGACCTTGACAGGGGGCTTCTCTGGAAACACCATATATTTT. This sequence encodes CAWTLTGGFSGNTIYF.

This chain connects TRBV5-1 to TRBJ1-2; TRBD1 agrees at 7 bases. The J segment lost 7 bases and the V segment lost 4 bases, leaving 4 bases of the junction unmatched. The CDR3 runs to 12 residues. CDR1 SGHRS and CDR2 YFSETQ come from the germline V gene. CDR3 DNA: TGCGCCAGCAGCAAGGGGGCGGCTGGCTACACCTTC. Protein sequence: CASSKGAAGYTF.

The J gene is TRBJ2-1, the V gene TRBV7-6; TRBD1 aligns across 9 bases. There are 15 residues in the CDR3. Germline values: CDR1 SGHVS, CDR2 FNYEAQ. V dropped 4 bases and J dropped 3; count of bases not matched to a gene: 4. The CDR3 sequence: CASSSGQGNYNEQFF. DNA for the CDR3: TGTGCCAGCAGCTCCGGACAGGGGAACTACAATGAGCAGTTCTTC.

The chain couples TRBV18 to TRBJ1-2; 8 bases map to TRBD1. This CDR3 is built from 14 residues. V dropped 4 bases and J dropped 3; count of bases not matched to a gene: 4. Germline values: CDR1 KGHSH, CDR2 LQKENI. Here the CDR3 DNA reads TGTGCCAGCTCACGAGACAGGGGCGACTATGGCTACACCTTC. Amino acid sequence: CASSRDRGDYGYTF.

The chain links TRBV6-2 or TRBV6-3 to TRBJ2-2, with 11 bases identical to TRBD1. The germline CDR1 and CDR2 sequences are MNHEY and SVGEGT. V lost 4 bases, J lost 7 bases, and 11 bases stayed unmatched. The CDR3 sequence is 17 residues long. The CDR3 sequence: CASSSTRDRGFIGELFF. The CDR3 DNA sequence: TGTGCCAGCAGTTCGACCCGGGACAGGGGGTTTATCGGGGAGCTGTTTTTT.

The chain combines TRBV27 with TRBJ1-1; maybe TRBD1 (6 bases). Trimming cost V 6 bases and J 7 bases, with 18 bases left between them. Germline values: CDR1 MNHEY, CDR2 SMNVEV (reference sequence). This CDR3 is 14 amino acids long. The chain's CDR3 is CASRWGSGVYEAFF. In DNA, the CDR3 is TGTGCCAGCAGATGGGGTTCAGGGGTCTATGAAGCTTTCTTT.

The chain has TRBV15 and TRBJ2-3; a possible D gene is TRBD2 (7 bases). V was cut by 4 bases and J by 3 bases, with 14 bases left in between. Germline V lookup: CDR1 LNHNV, CDR2 YYDKDF (reference sequence). The CDR3 loop spans 15 amino acids. CDR3: CATSKGGGRTDTQYF. The DNA for the CDR3 is TGTGCCACCAGCAAAGGGGGGGGGCGGACAGATACGCAGTATTTT.

J is TRBJ1-1 and V is TRBV2; TRBD1 agrees at 8 bases. Germline V lookup: CDR1 SNHLY, CDR2 FYNNEI. The ends lost 6 bases at V and 1 base at J; junction bases unmatched: 7. The CDR3 is 15 amino acids. CDR3 coding DNA: TGTGCCAGCAGGGCAGGGGGCCCTGAGAACACTGAAGCTTTCTTT. Its protein product is CASRAGGPENTEAFF. Based on the CDR3 plus reference TRBV2 and TRBJ1-1, the full variable domain is EPEVTQTPSHQVTQMGQEVILRCVPISNHLYFYWYRQILGQKVEFLVSFYNNEISEKSEIFDDQFSVERPDGSNFTLKIRSTKLEDSAMYFCASRAGGPENTEAFFGQGTRLTVV.

The J gene is TRBJ2-4, the V gene TRBV10-2; TRBD1 agrees at 8 bases. The ends lost 6 bases at V and 8 bases at J; junction bases unmatched: 6. CDR1 is WSHSY and CDR2 is SAAADI in the germline V gene. The CDR3 spans 13 residues. The CDR3 DNA follows: TGCGCCAGCAGGGCCGGACAGGGAGACATTCAGTACTTC. Its protein is CASRAGQGDIQYF.

V and J are TRBV14 and TRBJ2-7, with 9 bases identical to TRBD1. V lost 4 bases, J lost 2 bases, and 3 bases stayed unmatched. From germline, CDR1 is SGHDN and CDR2 FVKESK. There are 14 residues in the CDR3. The CDR3 is CASSPGQGPYEQYF. Written as DNA, the CDR3 is TGTGCCAGCAGCCCCGGACAGGGGCCCTACGAGCAGTACTTC.

The J gene is TRBJ2-5, the V gene TRBV6-5; the D gene is possibly TRBD2 (5 bases). In germline, CDR1 is MNHEY, CDR2 SVGAGI. This CDR3 has 11 amino acids. V lost 8 bases, J lost 7 bases, and 11 bases lay in between. The CDR3: CASLSGGTQYF. The CDR3 DNA sequence: TGTGCCAGCCTGAGCGGAGGGACCCAGTACTTC.

This rearrangement joins TRBV6-5 to TRBJ2-1, with D perhaps TRBD2 (6 bases). The CDR3 length is 15 residues. From germline, CDR1 is MNHEY and CDR2 SVGAGI. Trimming removed 6 bases from V and 3 bases from J, with 15 bases in between. CDR3 in amino acids: CASSSRGLNYNEQFF. The CDR3 DNA reads as TGTGCCAGCAGCTCCCGGGGACTGAACTACAATGAGCAGTTCTTC.

The rearrangement joins TRBV15 to TRBJ2-3; TRBD2 aligns across 8 bases. This CDR3 has 17 amino acids. J was trimmed by 4 bases and V by 0 bases; bases with no gene match: 9. The V gene's germline CDR1 is LNHNV and CDR2 YYDKDF (reference sequence). This chain's CDR3 is CATSRDAIAGKADTQYF. DNA of the CDR3: TGTGCCACCAGCAGAGATGCTATAGCGGGGAAGGCAGATACGCAGTATTTT.